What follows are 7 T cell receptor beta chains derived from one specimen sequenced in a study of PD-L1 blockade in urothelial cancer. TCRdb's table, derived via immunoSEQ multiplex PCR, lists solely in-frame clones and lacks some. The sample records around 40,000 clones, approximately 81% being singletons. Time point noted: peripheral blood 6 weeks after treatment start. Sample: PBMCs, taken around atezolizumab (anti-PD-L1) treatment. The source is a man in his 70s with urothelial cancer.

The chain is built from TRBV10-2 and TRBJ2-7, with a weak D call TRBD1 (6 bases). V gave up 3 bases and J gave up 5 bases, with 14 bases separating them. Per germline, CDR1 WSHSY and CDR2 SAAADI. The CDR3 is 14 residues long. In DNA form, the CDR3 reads TGCGCCAGCAGTGAACAGGGAGAGAGGAACGAGCAGTACTTC. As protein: CASSEQGERNEQYF.

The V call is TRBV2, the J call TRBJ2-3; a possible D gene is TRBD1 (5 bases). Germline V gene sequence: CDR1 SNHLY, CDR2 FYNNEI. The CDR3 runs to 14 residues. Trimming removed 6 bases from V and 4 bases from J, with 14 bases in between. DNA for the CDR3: TGTGCCAGCAGGCAGGGCGATTTCCCAGATACGCAGTATTTT. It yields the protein CASRQGDFPDTQYF. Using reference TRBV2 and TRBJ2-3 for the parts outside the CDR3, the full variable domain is EPEVTQTPSHQVTQMGQEVILRCVPISNHLYFYWYRQILGQKVEFLVSFYNNEISEKSEIFDDQFSVERPDGSNFTLKIRSTKLEDSAMYFCASRQGDFPDTQYFGPGTRLTVL.

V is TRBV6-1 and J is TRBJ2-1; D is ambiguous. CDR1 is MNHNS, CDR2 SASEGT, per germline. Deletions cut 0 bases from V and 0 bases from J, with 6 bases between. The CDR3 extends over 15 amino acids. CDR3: CASSEASSSYNEQFF. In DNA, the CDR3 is TGTGCCAGCAGTGAAGCTTCTTCCTCCTACAATGAGCAGTTCTTC.

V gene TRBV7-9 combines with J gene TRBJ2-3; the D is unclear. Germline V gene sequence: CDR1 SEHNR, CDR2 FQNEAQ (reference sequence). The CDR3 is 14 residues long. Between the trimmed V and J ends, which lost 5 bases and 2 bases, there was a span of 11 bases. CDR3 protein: CASSPPAVTDTQYF. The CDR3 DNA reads TGTGCCAGCAGCCCTCCTGCGGTCACAGATACGCAGTATTTT.

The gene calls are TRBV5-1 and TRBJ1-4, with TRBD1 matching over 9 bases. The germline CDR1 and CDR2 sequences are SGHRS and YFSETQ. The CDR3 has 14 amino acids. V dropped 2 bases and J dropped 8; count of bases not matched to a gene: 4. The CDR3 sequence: CASSFMGQGEKLFF. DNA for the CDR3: TGCGCCAGCAGCTTTATGGGACAGGGCGAAAAACTGTTTTTT.

The CDR3 DNA reads TGTGCCAGCAGTTGGAGGGACGCAGATACGCAGTATTTT. Translation gives CASSWRDADTQYF. This chain connects TRBV6-5 to TRBJ2-3; TRBD2 is a possible D gene (6 bases). The germline gives CDR1 MNHEY, CDR2 SVGAGI. Between the trimmed V and J ends, which lost 4 bases and 4 bases, there was a span of 9 bases. The CDR3 has 13 residues.

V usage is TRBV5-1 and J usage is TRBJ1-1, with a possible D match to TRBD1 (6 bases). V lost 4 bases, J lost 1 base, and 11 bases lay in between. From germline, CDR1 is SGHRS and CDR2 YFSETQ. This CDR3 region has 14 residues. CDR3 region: CASSPQDRNTEAFF. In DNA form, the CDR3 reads TGCGCCAGCAGCCCGCAGGACAGGAACACTGAAGCTTTCTTT.